This T cell receptor (beta chain) derives from a study of blood T cell repertoires in COVID-19. Looking at the study overall: Whether acute or convalescent, the COVID-19 samples came from the United States, Italy and Spain.

TCRdb's copy holds only in-frame clones and misses some; the assay was immunoSEQ multiplex PCR. The table has 300,000 to 400,000 clones, less than 90% seen once; the top ten hold about 7%. V shed 7 bases and J shed 4 bases, with 17 bases lying between them. The CDR3 length is 15 residues. Germline V gives CDR1 MNHEY, CDR2 SVGAGI. The sequencing sample was made of peripheral blood. The rearrangement links TRBV6-5 to TRBJ1-5; D is perhaps TRBD1 (6 bases). The source is a woman aged 60 to 75 with COVID-19, enrolled during active disease. CDR3 sequence (DNA): TGTGCCAGCACAGGGTACAGGGCTCCAAATCAGCCCCAGCATTTT. Its protein product is CASTGYRAPNQPQHF.